This is a list of T cell receptor beta chains from one sample in a study of technical replicates of blood from a handful of donors. Some clones are missing from TCRdb's copy, which holds only in-frame ones; the method was immunoSEQ multiplex PCR. The data contain under 85,000 clones, 90% to 95% of them singletons. The specimen sequenced was T cells isolated from PBMCs. All receptors derive from a human donor in good health. The CDR3 runs from the conserved cysteine through the conserved F or W. A D gene is named only where the DNA matches it firmly. Clone size appears in some rows only: once, few, many, or a class for an expanded clone.

V: TRBV14; D: TRBD2; J: TRBJ2-7; size: NA; DNA: TGTGCCAGCAGAACCTCTAGCGGGAGCTCCTACGAGCAGTACTTC; CDR3: CASRTSSGSSYEQYF
V: TRBV25-1; D: NA; J: TRBJ1-2; size: NA; DNA: TGTGCCAGCAGTAAATACCCACAGGGAGCTAACTATGGCTACACCTTC; CDR3: CASSKYPQGANYGYTF
V: TRBV27; D: NA; J: TRBJ2-7; size: once; DNA: TGTGCCAGCAGTTTCTCCGCGGGTAAGAACGAGCAGTACTTC; CDR3: CASSFSAGKNEQYF
V: TRBV27; D: NA; J: TRBJ1-6; size: NA; DNA: TGTGCCAGCAGTTTATCGTTAACCGGCACAGTTCATTCACCCCTCCACTTT; CDR3: CASSLSLTGTVHSPLHF
V: TRBV19; D: NA; J: TRBJ1-2; size: once; DNA: TGTGCCAGTAGCAACAGCGGGAGAAACTATGGCTACACCTTC; CDR3: CASSNSGRNYGYTF
V: TRBV18; D: NA; J: TRBJ2-7; size: NA; DNA: TGTGCCAGCTCTCCGGACAGCGCATACGAGCAGTACTTC; CDR3: CASSPDSAYEQYF
V: TRBV6-5; D: NA; J: TRBJ1-4; size: NA; DNA: TGTGCCAGCAGGGGAGGGTCTGCAACTAATGAAAAACTGTTTTTT; CDR3: CASRGGSATNEKLFF
V: TRBV5-4; D: TRBD1; J: TRBJ1-3; size: NA; DNA: TGTGCCAGCAGCTCAGCAGGACAGGGAAGAAACACCATATATTTT; CDR3: CASSSAGQGRNTIYF
V: TRBV5-1; D: NA; J: TRBJ2-3; size: NA; DNA: TGCGCCAGCAGGCTTACACTTTACGGGTCCGATACGCAGTATTTT; CDR3: CASRLTLYGSDTQYF
V: TRBV13; D: NA; J: TRBJ2-6; size: NA; DNA: TGTGCCAGCAGCTTACGGTCATCTGGGGCCAACGTCCTGACTTTC; CDR3: CASSLRSSGANVLTF
V: TRBV7-9; D: NA; J: TRBJ1-1; size: NA; DNA: TGTGCCAGCAGCTTAGCGATTGGCAGAAAGAACACTGAAGCTTTCTTT; CDR3: CASSLAIGRKNTEAFF
V: TRBV7-8; D: TRBD2; J: TRBJ2-1; size: NA; DNA: TGTGCCAGCAGTCGGGACCGGGAGGGCCAGTTCTTC; CDR3: CASSRDREGQFF
V: TRBV13; D: NA; J: TRBJ1-5; size: NA; DNA: TGTGCCAGCAGCTTAGGCCAGGGCTGGAGTCAGCCCCAGCATTTT; CDR3: CASSLGQGWSQPQHF
V: TRBV25-1; D: TRBD1; J: TRBJ2-7; size: NA; DNA: TGTGCCAGCGCTTGGACAGGGAATTACGAGCAGTACTTC; CDR3: CASAWTGNYEQYF
V: TRBV5-1; D: NA; J: TRBJ1-1; size: NA; DNA: TGCGCCAGCAGCCCTCCCGAGGTATTGAACACTGAAGCTTTCTTT; CDR3: CASSPPEVLNTEAFF